This T cell receptor beta chain was sequenced in a study of blood T cell repertoires in COVID-19 (dated by TCRdb to about 2020). Describing the broader study: Collaborator samples came from the United States, Italy and Spain and covered acute and convalescent phases of COVID-19. Sample metadata almost always included a de-identified subject ID, COVID-19 status, age in years and sex. A freely available public database, intended as a resource for researchers studying the immune response to SARS-CoV-2, is where the repertoires were released. The material from the prospective study consisted of cDNA or gDNA derived from T cells, B-cell-depleted T cells, or PBMCs. Subjects who had been exposed to COVID-19, were actively infected with it, or had recovered from it provided the deeply sampled blood TCRbeta repertoires that made up the dataset. Where HLA class I and class II types were available, the types were taken from metadata supplied by the sample provider, not from assay-based typing. Samples were obtained from the ongoing ImmuneRACE study (first 160 participants) and from some 1,300 subjects provided by 6 global collaborators.

The sample holds one count of this clone. Which antigen it targets is not known. No clone much larger than this one lies a single base away; base qualities are absent. Collaborating institutions collected whole blood in K2EDTA tubes following their own protocols. For TCRbeta analysis, collaborators shipped samples in one of three forms: frozen whole blood, isolated PBMCs, or DNA extracted from either of those sample types. TCRbeta CDR3 regions were amplified from genomic DNA using the immunoSEQ Assay, a bias-controlled multiplex PCR. Concerning the study's data processing: Within the assay, amplification of reference gene primers was used to estimate how many nucleated cells each sample contained. Sequence reads were collapsed and filtered to measure the absolute abundance of every unique TCRbeta CDR3 rearrangement. For each sample, productive Simpson clonality was calculated as the square root of Simpson's diversity index over productive rearrangements. TCRdb stores this immuneACCESS table with in-frame sequences only. Part of the clones is absent; in the studies checked, under half of the shortfall reflects unresolved V genes, and no reason is known for the rest. That table is the source of V, J and clone size, and D and trimming were worked out from the DNA. Recorded for this sample are over 250,000 clones; 85% to 90% of them occurred a single time. Of the sample, roughly 13% is held by the ten largest clones.

Clipping removes 4 bases from V and 5 bases from J, with 6 as the unmatched junction base count. The CDR3 runs 15 residues from the cysteine to the phenylalanine. Left in the record is the CDR3 DNA by itself, 45 bases read in frame from the first base. According to the germline V gene, CDR1 reads SGHRS and CDR2 reads YFSETQ. Results and caveats for the whole study, not just this receptor: How much clinical and demographic metadata was included differed by source and by participant, and the metadata was provided uncurated.

This TCR was recovered from a human donor in a cohort sampled during active COVID-19. This chain joins TRBV5-1 to TRBJ2-1, and TRBD2 aligns with 10 junction nucleotides. Sample: peripheral blood. The CDR3 amino acid sequence is: CASSASGSPDNEQFF. The nucleotides are TGCGCCAGCAGCGCTAGCGGGAGTCCGGACAATGAGCAGTTCTTC.